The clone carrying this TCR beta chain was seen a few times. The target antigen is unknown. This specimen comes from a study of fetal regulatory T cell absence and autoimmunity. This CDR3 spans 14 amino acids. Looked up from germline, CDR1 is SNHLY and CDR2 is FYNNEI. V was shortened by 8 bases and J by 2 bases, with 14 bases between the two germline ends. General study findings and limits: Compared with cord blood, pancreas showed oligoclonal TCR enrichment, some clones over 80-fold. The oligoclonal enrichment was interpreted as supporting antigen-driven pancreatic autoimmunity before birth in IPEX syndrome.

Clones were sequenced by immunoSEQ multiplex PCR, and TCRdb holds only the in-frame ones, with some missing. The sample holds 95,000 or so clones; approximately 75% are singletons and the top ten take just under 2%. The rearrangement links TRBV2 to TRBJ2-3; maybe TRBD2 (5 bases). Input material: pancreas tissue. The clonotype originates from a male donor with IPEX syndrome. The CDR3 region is CASPEGPLTDTQYF. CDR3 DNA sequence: TGTGCCAGCCCTGAGGGCCCCCTCACAGATACGCAGTATTTT.